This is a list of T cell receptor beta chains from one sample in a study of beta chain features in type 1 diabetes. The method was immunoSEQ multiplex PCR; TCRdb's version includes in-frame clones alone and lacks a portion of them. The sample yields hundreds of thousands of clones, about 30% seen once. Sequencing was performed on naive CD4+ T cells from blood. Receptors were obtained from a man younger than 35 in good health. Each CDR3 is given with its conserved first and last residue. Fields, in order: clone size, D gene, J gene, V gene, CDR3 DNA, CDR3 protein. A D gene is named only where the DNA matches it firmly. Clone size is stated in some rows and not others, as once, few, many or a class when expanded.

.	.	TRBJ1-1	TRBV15	TGTGCCACCAGCAGACCGGGGGACCGTCTCACTGAAGCTTTCTTT	CATSRPGDRLTEAFF
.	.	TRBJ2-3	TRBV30	TGTGCCTGGAGTCTGCAACCGACTAGCACAGATACGCAGTATTTT	CAWSLQPTSTDTQYF
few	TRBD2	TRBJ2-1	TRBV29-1	TGCAGCGTTGAAGCACTAGCGGGATTCAATGAGCAGTTCTTC	CSVEALAGFNEQFF
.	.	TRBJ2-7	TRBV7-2	TGTGCCAGCAGGAAGGACAACTCCTACGAGCAGTACTTC	CASRKDNSYEQYF
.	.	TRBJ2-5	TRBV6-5	TGTGCCAGCAGTTACTCGGGACACTTTCAAGAGACCCAGTACTTC	CASSYSGHFQETQYF
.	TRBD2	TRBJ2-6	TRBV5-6	TGTGCCAGCAGCCGGCTAGCGGGAAGCTCTGGGGCCAACGTCCTGACTTTC	CASSRLAGSSGANVLTF
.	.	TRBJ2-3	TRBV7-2	TGTGCCAGCAGCTTAGCAGGGGGTAGCGGGACAGATACGCAGTATTTT	CASSLAGGSGTDTQYF
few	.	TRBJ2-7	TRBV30	TGTGCCTGGAGTGTTAATCACCGGAGCTACGAGCAGTACTTC	CAWSVNHRSYEQYF
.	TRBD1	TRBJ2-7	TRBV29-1	TGCAGCGTTGGGGACAGGGCCCCCTACGAGCAGTACTTC	CSVGDRAPYEQYF
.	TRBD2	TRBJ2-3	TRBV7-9	TGTGCCAGCAGCTTAGCGCAAAGTAGCGGGAGCACAGATACGCAGTATTTT	CASSLAQSSGSTDTQYF
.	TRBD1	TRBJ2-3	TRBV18	TGTGCCAGCTCACCGCTACAGGGGGCAGGGACAGATACGCAGTATTTT	CASSPLQGAGTDTQYF
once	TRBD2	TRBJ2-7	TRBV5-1	TGCGCCAGCAGCTTGGTGGGACTAGCGGGAGTTCCCGGCTCTGAGCAGTACTTC	CASSLVGLAGVPGSEQYF
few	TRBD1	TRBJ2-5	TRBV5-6	TGTGCCAGCAGCTTGGAAACAGGGGATGGAGAGACCCAGTACTTC	CASSLETGDGETQYF
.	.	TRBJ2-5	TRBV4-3	TGCGCCAGCAGCCAAGGCGTCCAAGAGACCCAGTACTTC	CASSQGVQETQYF
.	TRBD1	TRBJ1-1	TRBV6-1	TGTGCCAGCAAAGCAACAGGGGGGACTGAAGCTTTCTTT	CASKATGGTEAFF
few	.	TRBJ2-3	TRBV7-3	TGTGCCAGCAGCTTAGCGGGGGCCTCAGATACGCAGTATTTT	CASSLAGASDTQYF
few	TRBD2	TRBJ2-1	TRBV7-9	TGTGCCAGCAGCCCGACTAGCGTTTCCCACAATGAGCAGTTCTTC	CASSPTSVSHNEQFF
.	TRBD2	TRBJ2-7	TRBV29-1	TGCAGCGTTGCGTGGCTAGCGGACCCCTACGAGCAGTACTTC	CSVAWLADPYEQYF
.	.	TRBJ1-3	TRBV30	TGTGCCTGGAGTCGAGGGGAAAGGAACACCATATATTTT	CAWSRGERNTIYF
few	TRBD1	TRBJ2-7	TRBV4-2	TGTGCCAGCAGCGGGACAGGTCACTACGAGCAGTACTTC	CASSGTGHYEQYF
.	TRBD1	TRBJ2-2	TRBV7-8	TGTGCCAGCAGCTTAGTACGGCAGGGGGCCGGGGAGCTGTTTTTT	CASSLVRQGAGELFF
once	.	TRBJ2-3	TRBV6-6	TGTGCCAGCAGCGAACCCACTGGCGTATTCACAGATACGCAGTATTTT	CASSEPTGVFTDTQYF
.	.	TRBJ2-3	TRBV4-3	TGCGCCAGCAGCCCGGGCTCTGGTAGCACAGATACGCAGTATTTT	CASSPGSGSTDTQYF
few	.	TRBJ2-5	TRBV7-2	TGTGCCAGCAGCCCGGGAAGGGAGACCCAGTACTTC	CASSPGRETQYF
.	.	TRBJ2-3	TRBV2	TGTGCCAGCACCCTAACGCCTAATGGGGCAGATACGCAGTATTTT	CASTLTPNGADTQYF
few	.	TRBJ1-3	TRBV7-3	TGTGCCAGCAGCCCAGAACACAGCTCTGGAAACACCATATATTTT	CASSPEHSSGNTIYF
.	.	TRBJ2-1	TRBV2	TGTGCCAGCAGTGATGGACTCCCTTCAGATGAGCAGTTCTTC	CASSDGLPSDEQFF
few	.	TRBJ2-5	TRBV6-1	TGTGCCAGCAGAATCGGAGGTGGAGAGACCCAGTACTTC	CASRIGGGETQYF
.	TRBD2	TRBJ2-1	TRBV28	TGTGCCAGCAGTCCAAGCGGGAGGTACAATGAGCAGTTCTTC	CASSPSGRYNEQFF
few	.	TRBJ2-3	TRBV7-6	TGTGCCAGCAGCGATATGCTAGGTGATACGCAGTATTTT	CASSDMLGDTQYF
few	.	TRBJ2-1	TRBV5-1	TGCGCCAGCAGCTTGGCGGAATCCTACAATGAGCAGTTCTTC	CASSLAESYNEQFF
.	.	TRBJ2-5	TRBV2	TGTGCCAGCAGTGCGACAGATGGGGAGACCCAGTACTTC	CASSATDGETQYF
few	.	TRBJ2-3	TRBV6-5	TGTGCCAGCAGCACCGGGTCGCAGGATACGCAGTATTTT	CASSTGSQDTQYF
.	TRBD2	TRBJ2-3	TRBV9	TGTGCCAGCAGCCGGACTAGCGGAAGCACAGATACGCAGTATTTT	CASSRTSGSTDTQYF
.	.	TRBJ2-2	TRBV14	TGTGCCAGCAGCCAACTTCTGGGCAGGGGAACCGGGGAGCTGTTTTTT	CASSQLLGRGTGELFF
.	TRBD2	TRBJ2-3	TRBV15	TGTGCCACCAGCAGAGATGGGATGCTAGCGGGAGACTTGCCAGATACGCAGTATTTT	CATSRDGMLAGDLPDTQYF
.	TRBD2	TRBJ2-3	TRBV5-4	TGTGCCAGCAGCTCTGGACCGGGACTAGCGGCAGCAGATACGCAGTATTTT	CASSSGPGLAAADTQYF
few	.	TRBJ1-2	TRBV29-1	TGCAGCGCATCCTCCCCCGGGGATGGCTACACCTTC	CSASSPGDGYTF
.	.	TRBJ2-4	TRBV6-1	TGTGCCACCCGGGGAATAGCCAAAAACATTCAGTACTTC	CATRGIAKNIQYF
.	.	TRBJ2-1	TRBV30	TGTGCCTGGCGCTTAGACAGGGAGCAGTTCTTC	CAWRLDREQFF
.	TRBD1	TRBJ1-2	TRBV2	TGTGCCAGCGACCGGGACAGGTCCACCTTC	CASDRDRSTF
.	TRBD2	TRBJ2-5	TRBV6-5	TGTGCCAGCAGTTACGGTCTAGCGGGAGGACAGGAGACCCAGTACTTC	CASSYGLAGGQETQYF
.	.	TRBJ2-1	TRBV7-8	TGTGCCAGCAGCTCCAAAGGGAGGGGGGATGAGCAGTTCTTC	CASSSKGRGDEQFF
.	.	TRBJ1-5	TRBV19	TGTGCCAGTAGTATGGGGAGGTCAGGCCAGCCCCAGCATTTT	CASSMGRSGQPQHF
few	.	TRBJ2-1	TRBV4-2	TGTGCCAGCAGCCAAGGGCGAGGATCCTACAATGAGCAGTTCTTC	CASSQGRGSYNEQFF
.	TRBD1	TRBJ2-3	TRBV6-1	TGTGCCAGCAGCGTGGACAGGGCAGATACGCAGTATTTT	CASSVDRADTQYF
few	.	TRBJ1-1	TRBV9	TGTGCCAGCGGGCGGTTCCCCGAGGAAGCTGAAGCTTTCTTT	CASGRFPEEAEAFF